This TCR beta chain was captured in a study of blood T cell repertoires in COVID-19. As for the study in general: COVID-19 samples collected from the United States, Italy and Spain covered acute and convalescent phases. Nucleic acid was either cDNA or gDNA, and it came from T cells, B-cell-depleted T cells, or PBMCs.

In the original workflow: Estimates of nucleated cell counts were drawn from the amplification of reference gene primers. TCRdb's table, derived via immunoSEQ multiplex PCR, lists solely in-frame clones and lacks some. The V and J calls and the clone size are those of that table, but D and trimming were determined from the DNA. Of some 200,000 clones listed, approximately 80% are singletons. The length of the CDR3 is 13 residues. The J segment lost 7 bases and the V segment lost 6 bases, leaving 6 bases of the junction unmatched. Germline values: CDR1 SNHLY, CDR2 FYNNEI. V is TRBV2 and J is TRBJ2-1; 7 positions match TRBD1. The sequenced material came from peripheral blood. The origin of this receptor is a human donor in a cohort sampled during active COVID-19. CDR3 amino acids: CASSLTRGNEQFF. The DNA for the CDR3 is TGTGCCAGCAGCCTAACCAGGGGGAATGAGCAGTTCTTC.